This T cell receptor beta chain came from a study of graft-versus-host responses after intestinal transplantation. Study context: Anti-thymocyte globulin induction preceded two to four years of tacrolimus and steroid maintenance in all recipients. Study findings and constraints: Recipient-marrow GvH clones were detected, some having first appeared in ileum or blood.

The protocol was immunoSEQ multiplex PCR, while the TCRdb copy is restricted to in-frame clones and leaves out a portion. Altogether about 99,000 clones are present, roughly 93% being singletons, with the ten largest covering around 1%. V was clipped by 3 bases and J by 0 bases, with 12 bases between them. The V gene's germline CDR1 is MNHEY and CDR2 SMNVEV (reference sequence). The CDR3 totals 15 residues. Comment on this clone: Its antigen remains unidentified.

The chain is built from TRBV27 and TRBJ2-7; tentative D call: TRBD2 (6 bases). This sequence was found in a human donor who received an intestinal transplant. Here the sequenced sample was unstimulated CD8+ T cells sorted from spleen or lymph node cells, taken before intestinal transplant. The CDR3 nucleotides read TGTGCCAGCAGTTTGGGTGCGGGACTCTCCTACGAGCAGTACTTC. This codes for CASSLGAGLSYEQYF.